The rows below give T cell receptor beta chains drawn from one sample of a study of CD8 T cells in Susac syndrome. TCRdb reprocessed the immunoSEQ multiplex PCR reads with MiXCR, giving one entry per CDR3 protein. This table holds about 240,000 distinct CDR3 sequences, 90% to 97% found once. The source material was CD4+ T cells from PBMCs. The origin of the receptors is a human donor with Susac syndrome. Each CDR3 is given with its conserved first and last residue. A D gene is named only where the DNA matches it firmly. The size entry is marked missing in some rows and otherwise reads once, few, many or a size class.

j_gene	d_gene	abundance	v_gene	CDR3aa	CDR3nt
TRBJ1-4	-	-	TRBV29-1	CSVQGTASTNEKLFF	TGCAGCGTGCAGGGAACAGCATCAACTAATGAAAAACTGTTTTTT
TRBJ1-1	-	once	TRBV29-1	CSAAGRMTEAFF	TGCAGCGCGGCGGGGAGAATGACTGAAGCTTTCTTT
TRBJ2-1	TRBD2	-	TRBV7-6	CASSTLLAGEQFF	TGTGCCAGCAGCACCCTCTTAGCGGGGGAGCAGTTCTTC
TRBJ2-1	-	-	TRBV14	CASRPTKVPDEQFF	TGTGCCAGCCGGCCTACCAAGGTCCCCGATGAGCAGTTCTTC
TRBJ2-6	-	-	TRBV7-8	CASSPQVQDMYGANVLTF	TGTGCCAGCAGCCCCCAAGTCCAGGATATGTATGGGGCCAACGTCCTGACTTTC
TRBJ1-1	-	once	TRBV11-2	CASSLGRQNTEAFF	TGTGCCAGCAGCTTAGGCAGGCAGAACACTGAAGCTTTCTTT
TRBJ2-7	TRBD2	-	TRBV29-1	CSVVERETIYEQYF	TGCAGCGTCGTAGAGCGGGAGACGATCTACGAGCAGTACTTC
TRBJ1-1	-	once	TRBV30	CAWGKTTGTEAFF	TGTGCCTGGGGGAAAACCACGGGCACTGAAGCTTTCTTT
TRBJ2-1	TRBD2	-	TRBV6-5	CASSFTSGEGNEQFF	TGTGCCAGCAGTTTCACTAGCGGGGAGGGCAATGAGCAGTTCTTC
TRBJ1-1	-	-	TRBV29-1	CSVEKTGKSTEAFF	TGCAGCGTTGAAAAGACAGGTAAATCAACTGAAGCTTTCTTT
TRBJ2-7	TRBD1	-	TRBV20-1	CSAWDRVYEQYF	TGCAGTGCTTGGGACAGGGTCTACGAGCAGTACTTC
TRBJ1-4	-	-	TRBV28	CASSWGHSDNEKLFF	TGTGCCAGCAGTTGGGGGCACAGCGATAATGAAAAACTGTTTTTT
TRBJ2-1	TRBD2	-	TRBV5-1	CASSLSSGSSYNEQFF	TGCGCCAGCAGTTTGAGTAGCGGGAGCTCCTACAATGAGCAGTTCTTC
TRBJ1-2	-	once	TRBV28	CATNRTPYGYTF	TGTGCCACCAACAGGACTCCGTATGGCTACACCTTC
TRBJ1-1	-	-	TRBV27	CASRAIRSKNTEAFF	TGTGCCAGCAGGGCTATCCGTAGTAAGAACACTGAAGCTTTCTTT
TRBJ2-3	-	-	TRBV12-3/TRBV12-4	CASSSHTDTQYF	TGTGCCAGCAGTTCTCATACAGATACGCAGTATTTT
TRBJ2-1	-	once	TRBV27	CASSLGTLGGGLNEQFF	TGTGCCAGCAGTTTGGGTACCCTGGGCGGAGGGCTCAATGAGCAGTTCTTC
TRBJ2-2	-	-	TRBV4-1	CASSQEERLGELFF	TGCGCCAGCAGCCAAGAAGAACGTCTGGGGGAGCTGTTTTTT
TRBJ1-5	TRBD1	-	TRBV3-1	CASSQAGQGRNKPQHF	TGTGCCAGCAGCCAGGCTGGACAGGGGAGGAACAAGCCCCAGCATTTT
TRBJ2-4	-	-	TRBV27	CASSLNRLRENIQYF	TGTGCCAGCAGTTTAAATCGCTTAAGGGAGAACATTCAGTACTTC
TRBJ2-5	-	-	TRBV3-1	CASSQGNIQETQYF	TGTGCCAGCAGCCAAGGGAACATACAAGAGACCCAGTACTTC
TRBJ2-7	-	-	TRBV20-1	CSVHYSSSEQYF	TGCAGTGTTCACTACTCTTCATCCGAGCAGTACTTC
TRBJ1-2	-	once	TRBV28	CASSRLKDYYTF	TGTGCCAGCAGCCGCCTTAAGGATTACTACACCTTC
TRBJ1-1	TRBD1	-	TRBV12-3/TRBV12-4	CASSLDRGRNTEAFF	TGTGCCAGCAGTTTGGACAGGGGGAGAAACACTGAAGCTTTCTTT
TRBJ2-6	-	-	TRBV7-2	CASSLRRLDVLTF	TGTGCCAGCAGCTTACGGCGTCTCGACGTCCTGACTTTC
TRBJ1-1	-	-	TRBV12-3/TRBV12-4	CASSAGSRSPGFTEAFF	TGTGCCAGCAGTGCTGGTTCGAGGTCTCCTGGTTTCACTGAAGCTTTCTTT
TRBJ2-3	TRBD2	-	TRBV29-1	CSVEEIPGTSGTDTQYF	TGCAGCGTTGAAGAGATCCCCGGGACTAGCGGCACAGATACGCAGTATTTT
TRBJ2-5	-	-	TRBV29-1	CSVHRTIPQETQYF	TGCAGCGTCCACAGGACTATCCCACAAGAGACCCAGTACTTC
TRBJ2-7	TRBD1	-	TRBV28	CASGRQGSYEQYF	TGTGCCAGCGGCCGACAGGGCTCCTACGAGCAGTACTTC
TRBJ2-7	-	-	TRBV14	CASSLGVLNAYEQYF	TGTGCCAGCAGCCTAGGTGTTCTAAACGCCTACGAGCAGTACTTC
TRBJ1-2	TRBD1	once	TRBV27	CASSLWAGGGYGYTF	TGTGCCAGCAGTTTATGGGCAGGGGGCGGCTATGGCTACACCTTC
TRBJ1-5	-	-	TRBV5-1	CASSLLAGSNQPQHF	TGCGCCAGCAGCTTGTTAGCAGGGAGCAATCAGCCCCAGCATTTT
TRBJ1-4	TRBD1	-	TRBV18	CASSPLQTGGATNEKLFF	TGTGCCAGCTCACCACTCCAGACAGGGGGCGCAACTAATGAAAAACTGTTTTTT
TRBJ1-5	-	-	TRBV28	CASNNHRSGLDQPQHF	TGTGCCAGCAACAACCACAGGTCAGGCTTAGATCAGCCCCAGCATTTT
TRBJ2-1	TRBD2	-	TRBV30	CAWSRSGGYNEQFF	TGTGCCTGGAGTCGGTCGGGAGGGTACAATGAGCAGTTCTTC
TRBJ2-1	-	-	TRBV11-2	CASSTRRGRNEQFF	TGTGCCAGCAGCACGCGGAGAGGGAGAAATGAGCAGTTCTTC
TRBJ2-1	-	-	TRBV28	CASSSDSYNEQFF	TGTGCCAGCAGTTCCGACTCCTACAATGAGCAGTTCTTC
TRBJ2-7	-	-	TRBV30	CAWSAVLGGFDEQYF	TGTGCCTGGAGCGCCGTTCTAGGGGGGTTCGACGAGCAGTACTTC
TRBJ2-3	TRBD2	-	TRBV20-1	CSAPTSGRSDTQYF	TGCAGTGCCCCAACTAGCGGGAGGTCAGATACGCAGTATTTT
TRBJ2-7	-	-	TRBV9	CASSGSQGWSYEQYF	TGTGCCAGCAGCGGATCACAGGGATGGTCCTACGAGCAGTACTTC
TRBJ1-1	-	few	TRBV30	CAWSLNTEAFF	TGTGCCTGGTCCCTGAACACTGAAGCTTTCTTT
TRBJ2-7	-	once	TRBV24-1	CATSDRGGQYF	TGTGCCACCAGTGACCGAGGGGGACAGTACTTC
TRBJ2-5	-	-	TRBV12-3/TRBV12-4	CASTLNQETQYF	TGTGCCAGCACCCTAAACCAAGAGACCCAGTACTTC
TRBJ2-7	-	-	TRBV6-6	CASSYGGHEQYF	TGTGCCAGCAGTTACGGAGGGCACGAGCAGTACTTC
TRBJ2-6	-	-	TRBV19	CASDMEDPGANVLTF	TGTGCCAGCGATATGGAGGACCCTGGGGCCAACGTCCTGACTTTC
TRBJ2-4	TRBD2	-	TRBV29-1	CSIGDPGTTFHQYF	TGCAGCATCGGGGACCCCGGGACTACCTTTCATCAGTACTTC
TRBJ2-5	-	-	TRBV10-3	CAISDPRGPGETQYF	TGTGCCATCAGTGACCCCAGAGGGCCGGGGGAGACCCAGTACTTC